These 7 T cell receptor beta chains originate from one sample sequenced in a study of a mutant IDH1 vaccine in newly diagnosed glioma (dated by TCRdb to the early 2020s). These receptors' targets are unknown. Library generation was performed with the immunoSEQ multiplex PCR assay. The table was pulled from immuneACCESS by TCRdb, which kept in-frame rearrangements only. Such tables lose some clones; where checked, under half of the loss comes from unresolved V genes, and the rest has no known cause. The sample contains about 62,000 clones, around four fifths of them found a single time. The ten top clones hold about 4% of the sample. Sample time point, as interpreted from the label and publication: week 47, end of study. Each vaccine dose was 300 ug of a 20-mer mutant IDH1 peptide in Montanide, given subcutaneously with topical imiquimod. Specimen: PBMCs, collected from a glioma patient whose treatment included an IDH1 peptide vaccine. All receptors derive from a man aged 30-40 years with glioma.

This clone was seen once. The rearrangement uses TRBV4-1 and TRBJ2-1; TRBD2 might be the D (7 bases). Trimming pared 4 bases from V and 0 bases from J, leaving 13 bases between. From germline, CDR1 is MGHRA and CDR2 YSYEKL. CDR3 length: 16 residues. The chain's CDR3 is CASSRGGLSSYNEQFF. CDR3 coding DNA: TGCGCCAGCAGCCGGGGGGGGCTGAGCTCCTACAATGAGCAGTTCTTC.

The chain employs TRBV4-1 and TRBJ2-3; the match to TRBD2 covers 13 bases. This CDR3 has 18 amino acids. The germline CDR1 and CDR2 sequences are MGHRA and YSYEKL. V gave up 6 bases and J gave up 4 bases; unmatched junction bases: 13. The CDR3 DNA follows: TGCGCCAGCAGAACCTCACCTACTAGCGGGGGGGCCTCAGATACGCAGTATTTT. Encoded protein: CASRTSPTSGGASDTQYF.

The chain recombines TRBV28 with TRBJ2-2; 9 nucleotides line up with TRBD1. Germline V gene lookup returns CDR1 MDHEN and CDR2 SYDVKM. The CDR3 sequence is 15 residues long. Unmatched junction bases numbered 4, after V lost 4 bases and J lost 4 bases. The CDR3 reads CASSSGQGATGELFF. CDR3 nucleotide sequence: TGTGCCAGCAGTTCGGGACAGGGTGCCACCGGGGAGCTGTTTTTT.

The rearrangement links TRBV11-2 to TRBJ1-1, with TRBD1 identical over 10 bases. Germline CDR1 SGHAT, CDR2 FQNNGV. Germline trimming cut 4 bases from V and 1 base from J; bases unmatched to any gene: 6. CDR3 length equals 16 residues. The CDR3 DNA sequence: TGTGCCAGCAGCTCCTCGGGACAGGGGTGGAACACTGAAGCTTTCTTT. Encoded protein: CASSSSGQGWNTEAFF. Combining the CDR3 with reference TRBV11-2 and TRBJ1-1 gives the whole variable domain EAGVAQSPRYKIIEKRQSVAFWCNPISGHATLYWYQQILGQGPKLLIQFQNNGVVDDSQLPKDRFSAERLKGVDSTLKIQPAKLEDSAVYLCASSSSGQGWNTEAFFGQGTRLTVV.

V is TRBV19 and J is TRBJ2-1, with D perhaps matching TRBD2 (5 bases). Trimming shortened V by 4 bases and J by 4 bases, and 11 bases separated the two germline ends. This CDR3 comprises 14 residues. The V gene's germline CDR1 is LNHDA and CDR2 SQIVND (reference sequence). CDR3 region: CASSTWTVYNEQFF. The CDR3 DNA follows: TGTGCCAGTAGTACCTGGACTGTATACAATGAGCAGTTCTTC.

This rearrangement joins TRBV25-1 to TRBJ1-3, with D hard to call. Germline CDR1 MGHDK, CDR2 SYGVNS. Trimming took off 0 bases at V and 1 base at J, with 7 bases between the two ends. This CDR3 region has 15 residues. As DNA, the CDR3 is TGTGCCAGCAGTGAATATTTGGGGTCTGGAAACACCATATATTTT. This codes for CASSEYLGSGNTIYF.

This chain links TRBV9 with TRBJ2-1; TRBD1 aligns across 8 bases. This CDR3 spans 16 amino acids. The junction had 9 bases not matched to a gene; V was cut back by 4 bases and J by 3 bases. Looked up from germline, CDR1 is SGDLS and CDR2 is YYNGEE. The CDR3 loop reads CASSLQGAGIYNEQFF. The CDR3 DNA is TGTGCCAGCAGCCTCCAGGGGGCGGGCATCTACAATGAGCAGTTCTTC.